Presented here are 25 T cell receptor beta chains from one specimen sequenced in a study of circulating and synovial CD4+ cells in juvenile arthritis. Sequencing was performed with immunoSEQ multiplex PCR; in TCRdb, only in-frame clones are kept and a portion is missing. This table has about 33,000 clones, 90% to 95% appearing once. Sequenced sample: CD4+ T cells from blood. The receptors were gathered from a human donor with juvenile idiopathic arthritis.

The V call is TRBV7-2, the J call TRBJ1-2; weak D call: TRBD1 (5 bases). The CDR3 runs to 15 residues. V shed 1 base and J shed 4 bases, with 13 bases lying between them. Germline CDR1 SGHTA, CDR2 FQGNSA. The CDR3 sequence is CASSLGQPAGYGYTF. CDR3 DNA sequence: TGTGCCAGCAGCTTAGGACAGCCGGCCGGCTATGGCTACACCTTC.

The chain uses TRBV7-9 and TRBJ1-4; possible D gene TRBD1, 5 bases. Germline V gene sequence: CDR1 SEHNR, CDR2 FQNEAQ (reference sequence). CDR3 length: 14 residues. V lost 2 bases to trimming and J lost 3 bases, with 7 bases between them. CDR3 amino acids: CASSLRTPNEKLFF. CDR3 DNA sequence: TGTGCCAGCAGCTTACGGACACCTAATGAAAAACTGTTTTTT. Full variable domain (rest looked up from reference TRBV7-9 and TRBJ1-4): DTGVSQNPRHKITKRGQNVTFRCDPISEHNRLYWYRQTLGQGPEFLTYFQNEAQLEKSRLLSDRFSAERPKGSFSTLEIQRTEQGDSAMYLCASSLRTPNEKLFFGSGTQLSVL.

The CDR3 loop is CASSIQALTATLGYTF. Written as DNA, the CDR3 is TGTGCCAGTAGTATACAGGCTCTGACGGCGACCCTGGGCTACACCTTC. The genes are TRBV19 and TRBJ1-2; unclear D gene. V was trimmed by 2 bases and J by 8 bases, leaving 21 bases between them. The CDR3 runs to 16 residues. The V gene's germline CDR1 is LNHDA and CDR2 SQIVND (reference sequence).

This chain links TRBV7-2 with TRBJ2-3, with D unclear. Germline V gene data show CDR1 as SGHTA and CDR2 as FQGNSA. The V end lost 3 bases, the J end lost 0 bases, and 4 bases lay between the germline ends. The CDR3 is 13 residues long. The CDR3 DNA reads as TGTGCCAGCAGCTTGTATAGCACAGATACGCAGTATTTT. It is translated as CASSLYSTDTQYF.

This chain uses TRBV7-2 with TRBJ2-3, with D hard to call. In germline, CDR1 is SGHTA, CDR2 FQGNSA. V lost 3 bases and J 4 bases, leaving 8 bases between the germline ends. CDR3 length: 13 amino acids. In DNA, the CDR3 is TGTGCCAGCAGCTTCATCGGGTCAGATACGCAGTATTTT. Its translation is CASSFIGSDTQYF.

This sequence joins TRBV7-8 and TRBJ1-4; D remains unclear. Trimming stripped 1 base from V and 1 base from J, with 7 bases between. The CDR3 totals 15 residues. Germline V gene lookup returns CDR1 SGHVS and CDR2 FQNEAQ. CDR3 DNA: TGTGCCAGCAGCTTAGGCGGGAAAACTAATGAAAAACTGTTTTTT. Translation: CASSLGGKTNEKLFF.

The V and J genes are TRBV4-1 and TRBJ2-1, with TRBD2 identical over 10 bases. CDR3 length: 14 amino acids. Germline V CDR1 and CDR2: MGHRA, YSYEKL. The trim removed 7 bases at V and 4 bases at J, leaving 4 bases unmatched. DNA of the CDR3: TGCGCCAGCACCCAGCGGGGGGGATACAATGAGCAGTTCTTC. Translation gives CASTQRGGYNEQFF.

The V gene is TRBV6-6, the J gene TRBJ2-5; D not certain. V was trimmed by 6 bases and J by 5 bases, leaving 10 bases between them. The CDR3 runs 12 residues. CDR1 and CDR2 (germline): MNHNY, SVGAGI (reference sequence). The CDR3 region has the DNA TGTGCCAGCAGCCCTACCCCTGAGACCCAGTACTTC. Protein product: CASSPTPETQYF.

This chain joins TRBV6-5 and TRBJ2-3; possibly TRBD2 for D (7 bases). The CDR3 covers 12 residues. CDR1 is MNHEY, CDR2 SVGAGI, per germline. Trimming cost V 8 bases and J 8 bases, with 14 bases left between them. The CDR3 loop reads CASAKGGGTQYF. CDR3 DNA sequence: TGTGCCAGCGCAAAGGGAGGGGGTACGCAGTATTTT.

The chain employs TRBV19 and TRBJ1-5; D is perhaps TRBD1 (5 bases). Trimming removed 10 bases from V and 3 bases from J, with 13 bases in between. The CDR3 runs 13 residues. The germline V gene encodes CDR1 LNHDA and CDR2 SQIVND (reference sequence). Here the CDR3 reads CATDKGPNQPQHF. Here the CDR3 DNA reads TGTGCCACCGATAAGGGGCCCAATCAGCCCCAGCATTTT.

The gene calls are TRBV11-2 and TRBJ1-1; no firm D call. V was clipped by 5 bases and J by 4 bases, with 8 bases between them. The CDR3 consists of 12 residues. CDR1 and CDR2 from the germline V gene are SGHAT and FQNNGV. In nucleotides, the CDR3 is TGTGCCAGCAGCATACTTGGCACTGAAGCTTTCTTT. This gives the protein CASSILGTEAFF.

This rearrangement joins TRBV7-4 to TRBJ1-3; D is unclear. The CDR3 is 15 amino acids. Between the trimmed V and J ends, which lost 2 bases and 1 base, there was a span of 9 bases. The germline CDR1 and CDR2 sequences are SGHVT and SQSDAQ. The CDR3 loop is CASSLKSGSGNTIYF. The CDR3 DNA reads TGTGCCAGCAGCTTAAAATCGGGATCTGGAAACACCATATATTTT.

The chain uses TRBV6-6 and TRBJ1-3; maybe TRBD1 (5 bases). The ends were cut back, 4 bases at V and 7 bases at J, with 14 bases in the middle. The CDR3 length is 14 residues. The V gene's germline CDR1 is MNHNY and CDR2 SVGAGI (reference sequence). The CDR3 reads CASSFEKGYNTIYF. CDR3 DNA: TGTGCCAGCAGTTTCGAGAAGGGGTACAACACCATATATTTT.

The chain links TRBV23-1 to TRBJ2-3, with TRBD2 matching over 10 bases. TRBV23-1 is an open reading frame whose function is uncertain. With 0 bases clipped from V and 1 base from J, the junction kept 19 bases outside the gene matches. The CDR3 loop spans 22 amino acids. DNA for the CDR3: TGCGCCAGCAGTCAATCCCGTTTTTCTAGCGGGGGCGGGTCCGGGGGCACAGATACGCAGTATTTT. It specifies CASSQSRFSSGGGSGGTDTQYF.

The J gene is TRBJ1-1, the V gene TRBV28; no clear D gene. V shed 5 bases and J shed 0 bases, with 16 bases lying between them. The CDR3 has 16 amino acids. Germline assignment: CDR1 MDHEN and CDR2 SYDVKM. CDR3 nucleotides: TGTGCCAGCAGTCCCCCCTGGGGAGCGGTGAACACTGAAGCTTTCTTT. Amino acid sequence: CASSPPWGAVNTEAFF. The full variable domain, in which reference TRBV28 and TRBJ1-1 provide the parts outside the CDR3, is DVKVTQSSRYLVKRTGEKVFLECVQDMDHENMFWYRQDPGLGLRLIYFSYDVKMKEKGDIPEGYSVSREKKERFSLILESASTNQTSMYLCASSPPWGAVNTEAFFGQGTRLTVV.

The V and J genes are TRBV5-4 and TRBJ1-4; weak D call: TRBD1 (6 bases). V was shortened by 1 base and J by 8 bases, with 21 bases between the two germline ends. There are 17 residues in the CDR3. Per the germline V gene, CDR1 is SGHNT and CDR2 is YYREEE (reference sequence). The DNA of the CDR3 is TGTGCCAGCAGCTTGACGGGACGGGTCGCAAGGGGGGAAAAACTGTTTTTT. Translating gives CASSLTGRVARGEKLFF.

The chain combines TRBV28 with TRBJ2-7, with TRBD2 matching 13 bases. The CDR3 covers 15 residues. The junction had 5 bases not matched to a gene; V was cut back by 6 bases and J by 3 bases. The germline CDR1 and CDR2 sequences are MDHEN and SYDVKM. In DNA, the CDR3 is TGTGCCAGCAGCGTCGGGACTAGCGGGATCTACGAGCAGTACTTC. This gives the protein CASSVGTSGIYEQYF.

The V gene is TRBV5-4, the J gene TRBJ1-3, with D unclear. CDR1 and CDR2 (germline): SGHNT, YYREEE (reference sequence). V lost 0 bases to trimming and J lost 4 bases, with 14 bases between them. CDR3 size: 16 residues. The CDR3 sequence is CASSLDASGRGNTIYF. Written as DNA, the CDR3 is TGTGCCAGCAGCTTGGATGCTTCTGGCAGGGGAAACACCATATATTTT.

CDR3 bases: TGTGCCAGCAGTCAGGGACAGGGGAGACAAGAGACCCAGTACTTC. Protein product: CASSQGQGRQETQYF. The chain carries TRBV27 and TRBJ2-5; 10 nucleotides line up with TRBD1. Germline trimming cut 5 bases from V and 2 bases from J; bases unmatched to any gene: 5. The CDR3 is 15 amino acids. The germline gives CDR1 MNHEY, CDR2 SMNVEV (reference sequence).

The chain is built from TRBV28 and TRBJ1-6; possibly TRBD1 for D (5 bases). Between the trimmed V and J ends, which lost 5 bases and 9 bases, there was a span of 20 bases. Germline CDR1 MDHEN, CDR2 SYDVKM. This CDR3 is built from 16 residues. This chain's CDR3 is CASSLPTGTGVSPLHF. CDR3 nucleotides: TGTGCCAGCAGTCTACCAACCGGAACAGGAGTTTCACCCCTCCACTTT.

Here the CDR3 DNA reads TGTGCCAGCAGCCAACAGGGGGCTAGTTACGAGCAGTACTTC. It codes for CASSQQGASYEQYF. The rearrangement joins TRBV28 to TRBJ2-7, with TRBD1 matching over 9 bases. V shed 6 bases and J 4 bases; nucleotides not matched to a gene: 7. This CDR3 has 14 residues. The V gene's germline CDR1 is MDHEN and CDR2 SYDVKM.

The chain employs TRBV28 and TRBJ2-5; weak D call: TRBD2 (6 bases). Germline assignment: CDR1 MDHEN and CDR2 SYDVKM. The CDR3 contains 15 residues. The ends were cut back, 2 bases at V and 2 bases at J, with 12 bases in the middle. The CDR3: CASSLVTGVQETQYF. The DNA of the CDR3 is TGTGCCAGCAGTTTAGTGACGGGAGTTCAAGAGACCCAGTACTTC.

Here the CDR3 reads CASSEARNLAKNIQYF. CDR3 DNA: TGTGCCAGCAGTGAAGCGAGAAATCTAGCCAAAAACATTCAGTACTTC. This chain links TRBV2 with TRBJ2-4; D remains unclear. V lost 0 bases and J 0 bases, leaving 9 bases between the germline ends. CDR1 is SNHLY and CDR2 is FYNNEI in the germline V gene. This CDR3 spans 16 amino acids.

The chain couples TRBV5-1 to TRBJ1-2; no clear D gene. Per the germline V gene, CDR1 is SGHRS and CDR2 is YFSETQ. The CDR3 length is 13 residues. Trimming cost V 4 bases and J 6 bases, with 13 bases left between them. This CDR3 is CASSPPGGDGYTF. The CDR3 bases are TGCGCCAGCAGCCCCCCTGGAGGCGATGGCTACACCTTC.

The V gene is TRBV5-6, the J gene TRBJ2-5, with TRBD1 as a possible D gene (5 bases). From germline, CDR1 is SGHDT and CDR2 YYEEEE. Between the trimmed V and J ends, which lost 0 bases and 2 bases, there was a span of 14 bases. The CDR3 covers 16 residues. DNA for the CDR3: TGTGCCAGCAGCTTGGCCCGGACAAGGTCTCAAGAGACCCAGTACTTC. This encodes CASSLARTRSQETQYF.